This TCR beta chain was retrieved from a study of cytomegalovirus exposure and HLA in healthy donors. The study ran its PCR with 60 Vbeta and 13 Jbeta primers. Profiling relied on immunoSEQ multiplex PCR, and the TCRdb table lists in-frame clones only, not all of them. The sample lists about 70,000 clones, just over 85% occurring once. Notes on the study in general: Being productive about 87% or about 30% of the time was typical of most TCR beta V segments in an earlier analysis. It was likely that a cluster of highly shared sequence variants was a sequencing artifact.

This CDR3 is built from 13 residues. Germline lookup yields CDR1 SGHAT and CDR2 FQNNGV. Trimming left V 4 bases short and J 8 bases short, with 12 bases between. Details on this clone: What it binds is not known.

The TCR was taken from a woman aged 25 to 45 in good health and CMV-seronegative. The V gene is TRBV11-2, the J gene TRBJ2-1; the D gene is possibly TRBD1 (6 bases). The sample consisted of PBMCs. CDR3 protein: CASSSLGGDEQFF. The CDR3 bases are TGTGCCAGCAGCTCTCTTGGGGGCGATGAGCAGTTCTTC.